The entry below describes one TCR beta chain. Its antigen remains unidentified. These data belong to a study of cytomegalovirus exposure and HLA in healthy donors. Study-wide context: Previous work identified 100 million or so unique TCR beta sequences from approximately 190 million T cells. Membership in the Caucasian-associated ancestry cluster was found for 75% to 85% of nearly 400 genotyped donors. Findings of the study overall: In a later analysis, an Asian-associated ancestry cluster reportedly showed fewer N-insertions than the approximately 660-donor mean. By HLA locus, TCR association rates varied in a later analysis, with DRB1 showing the most and HLA-C the fewest.

This PCR relied on a set of 60 Vbeta primers and 13 Jbeta primers. TCRdb's table, derived via immunoSEQ multiplex PCR, lists solely in-frame clones and lacks some. The sample has 100,000 or so clones, 65% to 75% seen once. Per the germline V gene, CDR1 is GTSNPN and CDR2 is SVGIG (reference sequence). Trimming removed 4 bases from V and 8 bases from J, with 14 bases in between. CDR3 length: 13 residues. The V and J genes are TRBV30 and TRBJ1-4; D unclear. The specimen was PBMCs. The sequence came from a woman between 35 and 50 years old in good health and CMV-seronegative. The CDR3, as DNA: TGTGCCTGGACCAGGTTTTCGGGGGAAAAACTGTTTTTT. This codes for CAWTRFSGEKLFF. Supplemented by reference TRBV30 and TRBJ1-4, the full variable domain reads SQTIHQWPATLVQPVGSPLSLECTVEGTSNPNLYWYRQAAGRGLQLLFYSVGIGQISSEVPQNLSASRPQDRQFILSSKKLLLSDSGFYLCAWTRFSGEKLFFGSGTQLSVL.